Presented here are 20 T cell receptor beta chains from one specimen sequenced in a study of shared clonotypes between healthy human individuals (dated by TCRdb to the early 2020s). The protocol used for the library was the immunoSEQ multiplex PCR assay. This is the immuneACCESS table as TCRdb keeps it, with only in-frame sequences that have V and J called. A part of the clones is gone; compared with another copy, unresolved V genes explain less than half, and the rest is unexplained. The sample records a few million clones, roughly 90% of which are singletons. The ten largest clones capture roughly 0.34% of the sample. Material: naive CD4+ T cells from PBMCs. The cell subset or site label for this specimen denotes: CD45RA+ positively selected. The receptors originated from a man aged 18 to 30 in good health. Some clones in this sample may be carry-over from other donors' samples.

The gene calls are TRBV7-8 and TRBJ2-7; D remains unclear. V lost 5 bases to trimming and J lost 2 bases, with 7 bases between them. CDR1 and CDR2 from the germline V gene are SGHVS and FQNEAQ. The CDR3 extends over 12 amino acids. The CDR3 loop reads CASSPGTYEQYF. In DNA form, the CDR3 reads TGTGCCAGCAGCCCAGGCACCTACGAGCAGTACTTC.

This clone was recorded once. The chain uses TRBV6-1 and TRBJ2-7; 9 bases are shared with TRBD2. Per the germline V gene, CDR1 is MNHNS and CDR2 is SASEGT. V trimming: 4 bases; J trimming: 1 base; junction bases outside the gene matches: 11. The CDR3 length is 17 residues. CDR3 nucleotides: TGTGCCAGCAGTGCCCGAACACTAGCGGGTTATTCCTACGAGCAGTACTTC. Protein product: CASSARTLAGYSYEQYF.

As concerns this clone: This CDR3 is also generated by other DNA sequences in the sample. The V call is TRBV18, the J call TRBJ2-5; no definite D call. The CDR3 runs to 12 residues. Per the germline V gene, CDR1 is KGHSH and CDR2 is LQKENI. V lost 4 bases, J lost 4 bases, and 7 bases lay in between. The CDR3 loop reads CASSRLGETQYF. The CDR3 bases are TGTGCCAGCTCACGGCTGGGAGAGACCCAGTACTTC.

The chain carries TRBV11-3 and TRBJ2-1; 10 bases are a match to TRBD2. The CDR3 spans 17 residues. In germline, CDR1 is SGHNT, CDR2 YENEEA. V dropped 5 bases and J dropped 7; count of bases not matched to a gene: 14. CDR3 nucleotides: TGTGCCAGCAGCCCTAGGACGGCAGCGGGAGGGCCAAATGAGCAGTTCTTC. This encodes CASSPRTAAGGPNEQFF.

The chain couples TRBV28 to TRBJ1-2; tentative D call: TRBD1 (6 bases). The CDR3 is 13 amino acids. V lost 7 bases and J lost 4, with 13 bases in between. Germline CDR1 and CDR2: MDHEN and SYDVKM. In DNA, the CDR3 is TGTGCCAGCACCGGACAGAGGGTCTATGGCTACACCTTC. Translating it yields CASTGQRVYGYTF.

The chain couples TRBV15 to TRBJ1-1; D possibly corresponds to TRBD1 (6 bases). V lost 1 base to trimming and J lost 6 bases, with 21 bases between them. Looked up from germline, CDR1 is LNHNV and CDR2 is YYDKDF (reference sequence). CDR3 size: 17 residues. CDR3 DNA: TGTGCCACCAGCAGAGGGTTGGGGGCCCCGGGACTCCCTGAAGCTTTCTTT. Translating gives CATSRGLGAPGLPEAFF.

The sample holds one count of this clone. This sequence joins TRBV7-9 and TRBJ2-2; the match to TRBD1 covers 10 bases. Germline loops: CDR1 SEHNR, CDR2 FQNEAQ (reference sequence). The V and J ends lost 5 bases and 5 bases, in that order; junction bases with no gene match: 17. This CDR3 has 19 residues. CDR3 sequence: CASSPPSGQGFFGTGELFF. The CDR3 nucleotides are TGTGCCAGCAGCCCCCCATCGGGACAGGGGTTTTTTGGAACCGGGGAGCTGTTTTTT.

This clone was observed a single time. This chain uses TRBV5-4 with TRBJ2-1; D possibly corresponds to TRBD2 (6 bases). The ends were cut back, 3 bases at V and 10 bases at J, with 17 bases in the middle. Germline V CDR1 and CDR2: SGHNT, YYREEE (reference sequence). The CDR3 sequence is 14 residues long. Here the CDR3 DNA reads TGTGCCAGCAGCTCCTTTTCCGGGAGAAACGAGCAGTTCTTC. Its translation is CASSSFSGRNEQFF. Supplemented by reference TRBV5-4 and TRBJ2-1, the full variable domain reads ETGVTQSPTHLIKTRGQQVTLRCSSQSGHNTVSWYQQALGQGPQFIFQYYREEENGRGNFPPRFSGLQFPNYSSELNVNALELDDSALYLCASSSFSGRNEQFFGPGTRLTVL.

To note about this clone: The sample holds other DNA sequences that translate to the same CDR3. V gene TRBV4-2 combines with J gene TRBJ2-3, with TRBD2 identical over 7 bases. There are 14 residues in the CDR3. The junction had 3 bases not matched to a gene; V was cut back by 1 base and J by 5 bases. Per germline, CDR1 LGHNA and CDR2 YNFKEQ. The CDR3 nucleotides read TGTGCCAGCAGCCAAGGACTAGCAGGAGATACGCAGTATTTT. Residues: CASSQGLAGDTQYF.

The chain employs TRBV19 and TRBJ2-1, with D unresolved. The germline gives CDR1 LNHDA, CDR2 SQIVND (reference sequence). V gave up 5 bases and J gave up 5 bases, with 7 bases separating them. The CDR3 is 12 amino acids. In nucleotides, the CDR3 is TGTGCCAGTAGTGCCCGAGACAATGAGCAGTTCTTC. This encodes CASSARDNEQFF.

CDR3 loop: CASRGDYNTGELFF. CDR3 nucleotide sequence: TGTGCCAGCAGGGGGGACTACAACACCGGGGAGCTGTTTTTT. This chain links TRBV27 with TRBJ2-2; 7 nucleotides line up with TRBD2. With 6 bases clipped from V and 2 bases from J, the junction kept 3 bases outside the gene matches. This CDR3 has 14 amino acids. Germline loops: CDR1 MNHEY, CDR2 SMNVEV (reference sequence).

CDR3 sequence reads: CASSLMQVGGLGNTIYF. Here the CDR3 DNA reads TGTGCCAGCAGCTTAATGCAAGTGGGGGGCCTTGGAAACACCATATATTTT. This chain uses TRBV7-3 with TRBJ1-3; perhaps TRBD1 as D (6 bases). V lost 1 base and J 3 bases, leaving 16 bases between the germline ends. The CDR3 contains 17 residues. Germline loops: CDR1 SGHTA, CDR2 FQGTGA.

Notes on this clone: This CDR3 is also generated by other DNA sequences in the sample. CDR3 nucleotides: TGTGCCAGCAGCGTAAGAGCCTCTGGGGCCAACGTCCTGACTTTC. It translates to CASSVRASGANVLTF. The chain has TRBV9 and TRBJ2-6; D not resolved. V was pared by 1 base and J by 0 bases, with 5 bases between. This CDR3 contains 15 residues. Germline V gene lookup returns CDR1 SGDLS and CDR2 YYNGEE.

The chain couples TRBV20-1 to TRBJ2-7, with D perhaps TRBD1 or TRBD2 (5 bases each). The length of the CDR3 is 10 residues. V dropped 3 bases and J dropped 10 bases, with 10 bases sitting between them. The germline V gene encodes CDR1 DFQATT and CDR2 SNEGSKA (reference sequence). CDR3 DNA sequence: TGCAGTGCTAGCCGGGACCACCAGTACTTC. Encoded protein: CSASRDHQYF.

The CDR3 protein is CASSVEYGGRGYTF. CDR3 in DNA: TGTGCCAGCAGCGTAGAGTACGGAGGACGGGGCTACACCTTC. V is TRBV9 and J is TRBJ1-2; D is unresolved. The CDR3 covers 14 residues. V was pared by 0 bases and J by 8 bases, with 14 bases between. CDR1 SGDLS and CDR2 YYNGEE come from the germline V gene.

This chain connects TRBV4-2 to TRBJ2-5; no firm D call. Germline CDR1 reads LGHNA; CDR2 reads YNFKEQ. Trimming left V 2 bases short and J 5 bases short, with 12 bases between. The CDR3 spans 14 residues. CDR3 protein: CASSQLVLGETQYF. CDR3 DNA: TGTGCCAGCAGCCAACTCGTCCTGGGGGAGACCCAGTACTTC.

The chain recombines TRBV6-1 with TRBJ2-7; 8 nucleotides line up with TRBD2. The germline V gene encodes CDR1 MNHNS and CDR2 SASEGT. The CDR3 spans 17 residues. V trimming: 2 bases; J trimming: 3 bases; junction bases outside the gene matches: 12. CDR3 sequence reads: CASSEREGGRNLYEQYF. DNA for the CDR3: TGTGCCAGCAGTGAAAGGGAAGGCGGGAGGAACCTCTACGAGCAGTACTTC.

The chain employs TRBV28 and TRBJ2-7; 8 bases fit TRBD1. The CDR3 totals 14 residues. Germline V gene data show CDR1 as MDHEN and CDR2 as SYDVKM. V dropped 5 bases and J dropped 4; count of bases not matched to a gene: 7. This CDR3 reads CASSPDRVSYEQYF. Written as DNA, the CDR3 is TGTGCCAGCAGTCCGGACAGGGTGTCTTACGAGCAGTACTTC.

V is TRBV28 and J is TRBJ2-3; D is possibly TRBD1 or TRBD2 (5 bases each). Germline V gene sequence: CDR1 MDHEN, CDR2 SYDVKM. The CDR3 is made up of 14 amino acids. The germline V and J ends were trimmed by 10 bases and 6 bases, with 20 bases remaining between them. The CDR3, as DNA: TGTGCCATCTTAGGGACCCAAGGGGTTGATACGCAGTATTTT. Translating gives CAILGTQGVDTQYF.

The gene calls are TRBV28 and TRBJ2-7, with D hard to call. V gave up 9 bases and J gave up 2 bases, with 17 bases separating them. This CDR3 contains 14 residues. Germline loops: CDR1 MDHEN, CDR2 SYDVKM. The CDR3 sequence is CASQNPRAPYEQYF. In nucleotides, the CDR3 is TGTGCCAGTCAAAATCCCCGGGCACCCTACGAGCAGTACTTC.